This record looks at one TCR beta chain sequence and its context. Germline V gene data show CDR1 as SQVTM and CDR2 as ANQGSEA. The V end was cut by 3 bases, the J end by 3 bases, with 6 bases between. This CDR3 spans 12 amino acids. This record belongs to a study of CD8+ T cells in alopecia areata. Noted treatment: oral pan-JAK inhibitor, 5-10 mg twice daily. RNA extraction and reverse transcription yielded cDNA as sequencing template. Using immunoSEQ multiplex PCR, the repertoire was profiled, and TCRdb retains in-frame clones only, with some absent. Of about 190,000 clones listed, 60% to 70% are singletons.

This chain joins TRBV29-1 and TRBJ1-3, with unresolved D. Here the sequenced sample was CD4+ T cells sorted from blood, taken at week 4, from a patient treated with tofacitinib. This TCR came from a human donor with alopecia areata. CDR3: CSVDGFGNTIYF. As DNA, the CDR3 is TGCAGCGTTGACGGTTTTGGAAACACCATATATTTT.